The sequence of this T cell receptor (beta chain) was determined in a study of blood T cell repertoires in COVID-19. Study information: The United States, Italy and Spain were the sources of the acute and convalescent COVID-19 samples. The cDNA or gDNA used as material had been derived from T cells, B-cell-depleted T cells, or PBMCs.

V was clipped by 2 bases and J by 3 bases, with 12 bases between them. The germline V gene has CDR1 SEHNR and CDR2 FQNEAQ (reference sequence). The CDR3 covers 15 residues. In its sample, this clone was seen once. Under the authors' procedure: It was from reference gene primer amplification that nucleated cell counts were estimated. Assay: immunoSEQ multiplex PCR; the TCRdb copy retains only in-frame clones and omits some. V, J and clone size are those of that table, while D and trimming were read from the DNA. The table lists some 250,000 clones, under 90% of them singletons, with around 4.2% in the top ten.

The chain employs TRBV7-9 and TRBJ2-3, with D perhaps matching TRBD2 (5 bases). This sequence originates from a man aged 55 to 70 with acute or convalescent COVID-19. The sample was peripheral blood. The CDR3 bases are TGTGCCAGCAGCTTATCGACTATGGCGACAGATACGCAGTATTTT. It is translated as CASSLSTMATDTQYF.